The 4 T cell receptor beta chains in this list originate from one sample, sequenced in a study of Tregs in tolerant kidney transplant recipients. Here immunoSEQ multiplex PCR was the method, and the copy in TCRdb shows in-frame clones only, minus some. The sample lists fewer than 80,000 clones; roughly 89% were seen once. The sample in question was CD4+ T cells from blood, obtained before the transplant. These receptors all stem from a human donor who received a combined kidney and bone marrow transplant.

The chain employs TRBV7-2 and TRBJ2-3; tentative D call: TRBD2 (6 bases). Trimming took off 2 bases at V and 0 bases at J, with 9 bases between the two ends. Germline loops: CDR1 SGHTA, CDR2 FQGNSA. The CDR3 runs 15 residues. CDR3 in amino acids: CASSLIAASTDTQYF. DNA for the CDR3: TGTGCCAGCAGCTTAATAGCGGCTAGCACAGATACGCAGTATTTT.

V usage is TRBV7-9 and J usage is TRBJ2-1; possibly TRBD2 for D (6 bases). Germline assignment: CDR1 SEHNR and CDR2 FQNEAQ (reference sequence). Trimming removed 0 bases at V and 2 bases at J, with 8 bases between. This CDR3 has 15 amino acids. This chain's CDR3 is CASSLAGGTYNEQFF. The CDR3 nucleotides read TGTGCCAGCAGCTTAGCGGGAGGCACCTACAATGAGCAGTTCTTC.

V is TRBV30 and J is TRBJ2-5; 7 nucleotides align to TRBD2. Germline-derived CDR1 and CDR2 are GTSNPN and SVGIG (reference sequence). V lost 4 bases and J lost 5; bases outside the gene matches: 4. The CDR3 runs to 12 residues. CDR3 region: CAWKFSGETQYF. The CDR3, as DNA: TGTGCCTGGAAATTTAGCGGGGAGACCCAGTACTTC.

J is TRBJ2-7 and V is TRBV28, with 8 bases that match TRBD1. V was clipped by 2 bases and J by 11 bases; unmatched bases: 11. The CDR3 runs to 14 residues. Germline loops: CDR1 MDHEN, CDR2 SYDVKM. The CDR3 sequence is CASSLGQGAGKKYF. The CDR3 DNA reads as TGTGCCAGCAGTTTAGGGCAGGGGGCAGGTAAAAAGTACTTC.